Detailed here is one TCR beta chain. The antigen remains unidentified. The primer mix had 52 TRBV and 13 TRBJ primers. Sequencing used immunoSEQ multiplex PCR; TCRdb keeps in-frame clones, though not all of them. The profile shows some 6,100 clones, 80% to 90% of them singletons. Germline V CDR1 and CDR2: SGHRS, YFSETQ. Trimming took 4 bases from V and 5 from J, leaving 18 bases between them. This CDR3 has 15 amino acids. The source of the sample is a study of regulatory T cells. Overall study findings and caveats: CD3G-deficient patients' regulatory T cells showed reduced Shannon diversity versus autologous conventional CD4+ and control regulatory cells.

All CD3G-deficient patients showed autoimmunity, more severe in two. Regulatory (CD25-high CD127-low) and conventional (CD25-low CD127-high) CD4+ T cells were sorted separately. V is TRBV5-1 and J is TRBJ1-1, with a tentative D call TRBD1 (5 bases). The sequence was obtained from a person under 30 with CD3G deficiency. Source material: CD4+ Tregs sorted from blood. CDR3 DNA sequence: TGCGCCAGCAGCGGAGGGGACCCGCGGAGGACTGAAGCTTTCTTT. This encodes CASSGGDPRRTEAFF.